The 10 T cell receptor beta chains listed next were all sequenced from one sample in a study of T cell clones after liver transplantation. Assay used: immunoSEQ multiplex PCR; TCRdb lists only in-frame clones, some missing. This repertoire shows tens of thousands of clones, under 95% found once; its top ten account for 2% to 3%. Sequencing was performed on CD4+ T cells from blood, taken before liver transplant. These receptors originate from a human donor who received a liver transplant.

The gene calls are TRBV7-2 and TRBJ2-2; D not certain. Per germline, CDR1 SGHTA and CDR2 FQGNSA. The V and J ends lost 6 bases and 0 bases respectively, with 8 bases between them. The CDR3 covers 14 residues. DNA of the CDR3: TGTGCCAGCAGGGGGATAGCGAACACCGGGGAGCTGTTTTTT. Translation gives CASRGIANTGELFF.

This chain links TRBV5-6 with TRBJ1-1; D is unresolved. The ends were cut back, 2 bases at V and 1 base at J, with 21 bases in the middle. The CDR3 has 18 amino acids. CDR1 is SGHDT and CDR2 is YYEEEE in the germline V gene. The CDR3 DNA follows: TGTGCCAGCAGCTTAAGTGGAGGGTTAAGAGCCCCGAACACTGAAGCTTTCTTT. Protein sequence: CASSLSGGLRAPNTEAFF.

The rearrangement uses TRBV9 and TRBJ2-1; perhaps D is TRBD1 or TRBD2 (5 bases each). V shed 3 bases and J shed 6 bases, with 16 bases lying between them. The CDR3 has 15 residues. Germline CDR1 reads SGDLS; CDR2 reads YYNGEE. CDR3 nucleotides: TGTGCCAGCAGCGCCGGGACCCTAGGGGCCAATGAGCAGTTCTTC. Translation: CASSAGTLGANEQFF.

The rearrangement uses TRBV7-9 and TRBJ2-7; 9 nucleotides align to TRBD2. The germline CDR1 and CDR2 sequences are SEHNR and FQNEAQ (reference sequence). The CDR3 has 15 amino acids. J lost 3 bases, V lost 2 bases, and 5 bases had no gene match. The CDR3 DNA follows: TGTGCCAGCAGCTTACGACTAGCGGTCCTCTACGAGCAGTACTTC. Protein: CASSLRLAVLYEQYF.

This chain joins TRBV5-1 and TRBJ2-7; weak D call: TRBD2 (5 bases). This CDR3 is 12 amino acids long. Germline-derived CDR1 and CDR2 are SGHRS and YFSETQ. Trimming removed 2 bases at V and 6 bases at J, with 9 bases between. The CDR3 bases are TGCGCCAGCAGCTTCCTTGGGAGCGAGCAGTACTTC. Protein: CASSFLGSEQYF.

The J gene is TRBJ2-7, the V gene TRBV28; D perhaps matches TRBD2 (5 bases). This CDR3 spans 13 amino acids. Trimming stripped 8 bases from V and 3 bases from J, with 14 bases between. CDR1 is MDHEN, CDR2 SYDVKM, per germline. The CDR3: CASPGGFYYEQYF. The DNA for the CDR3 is TGTGCCAGCCCGGGCGGGTTCTACTACGAGCAGTACTTC.

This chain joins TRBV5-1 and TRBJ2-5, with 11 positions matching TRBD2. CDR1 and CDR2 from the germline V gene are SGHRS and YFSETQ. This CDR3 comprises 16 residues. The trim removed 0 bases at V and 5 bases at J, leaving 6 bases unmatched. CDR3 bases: TGCGCCAGCAGCTTGGGACTAGCGGGACTGTCGGAGACCCAGTACTTC. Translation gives CASSLGLAGLSETQYF.

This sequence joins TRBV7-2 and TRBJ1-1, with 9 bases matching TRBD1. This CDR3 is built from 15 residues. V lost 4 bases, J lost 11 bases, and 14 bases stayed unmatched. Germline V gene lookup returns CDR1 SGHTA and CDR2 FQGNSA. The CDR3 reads CASSSKLDRGGVAFF. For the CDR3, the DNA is TGTGCCAGCAGCTCAAAGCTGGACAGGGGAGGTGTCGCTTTCTTT.

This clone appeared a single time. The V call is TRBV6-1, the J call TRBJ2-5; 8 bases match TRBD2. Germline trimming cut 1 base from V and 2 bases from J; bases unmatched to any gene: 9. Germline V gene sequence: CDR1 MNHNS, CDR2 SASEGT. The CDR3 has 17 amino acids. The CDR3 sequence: CASSEEGKLAGQETQYF. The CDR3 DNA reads TGTGCCAGCAGTGAAGAGGGAAAGCTAGCGGGTCAAGAGACCCAGTACTTC.

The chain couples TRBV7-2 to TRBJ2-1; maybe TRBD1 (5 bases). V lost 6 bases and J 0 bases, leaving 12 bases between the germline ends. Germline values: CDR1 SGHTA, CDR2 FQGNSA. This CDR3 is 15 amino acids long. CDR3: CASRETGTSYNEQFF. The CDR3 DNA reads TGTGCCAGCAGAGAAACAGGTACCTCCTACAATGAGCAGTTCTTC.